This T cell receptor beta chain was profiled in a study of read filtering for tumor transcriptome and immune sequencing. Study overall: Transcriptome libraries were built from DNase-treated RNA. IR-seq gave about 3.5 to 10.27 million TCR reads per sample; RNA-seq gave about 80 to 1,400.

The library was built from 400 to 500 ng RNA with molecular barcoded adaptors for alpha/delta and beta/gamma chains. MiXCR, applied by TCRdb to the reads, yields one record per CDR3 protein. This table has 35,000 to 50,000 distinct CDR3 sequences, about a fifth appearing once. In this sample, this clonotype turned up many times. The CDR3 has 14 residues. With V trimmed by 3 bases and J by 9 bases, 4 bases remained unmatched. CDR1 and CDR2 (germline): SGHNT, YENEEA. This TCR came from a donor at least 40 years old with multiple myeloma. This rearrangement joins TRBV11-3 to TRBJ2-1, with 11 bases identical to TRBD1. Source material: a population of CD138-negative cells sorted from bone marrow. DNA of the CDR3: TGTGCCAGCAGCTTCGGACAGGGGGCGGGTGAGCAGTTCTTC. It is translated as CASSFGQGAGEQFF.